This T cell receptor (beta chain) was obtained from a study of blood T cell repertoires in COVID-19. Study overall: In each case, the material was cDNA or gDNA derived from T cells, B-cell-depleted T cells, or PBMCs.

Sequencing used immunoSEQ multiplex PCR; TCRdb keeps in-frame clones, though not all of them. The table records about 190,000 clones, more than 65% of them present only once. Donors were grouped by their self-reported clinical history. The sequence was collected from a woman aged 50 to 65 with acute COVID-19. Sample: PBMCs or T cells enriched from blood (not recorded which).

This CDR3 reads CASSLGAPQGFYEQYV. The CDR3 DNA is TGTGCCAGCAGTTTAGGGGCGCCGCAGGGTTTCTACGAGCAGTACGTC. The chain joins TRBV28 to TRBJ2-7, with D tentatively TRBD1 (5 bases). Germline V gene data show CDR1 as MDHEN and CDR2 as SYDVKM. Trimming removed 2 bases from V and 3 bases from J, with 17 bases in between. This CDR3 is 16 amino acids long.